The 20 T cell receptor beta chains below come from one sample, sequenced in a study of blood T cell repertoires in COVID-19. The table came from immunoSEQ multiplex PCR; TCRdb's copy has only in-frame clones and leaves some out. The sample holds approximately 90,000 clones, approximately 78% seen once. Sequencing used peripheral blood. These receptors all stem from a woman older than 75 with acute or convalescent COVID-19.

Sample share makes this clone large (0.1 to 1%). This sequence joins TRBV24-1 and TRBJ1-2, with TRBD1 matching 9 bases. The germline CDR1 and CDR2 sequences are KGHDR and SFDVKD. The V and J ends lost 5 bases and 7 bases, in that order; junction bases with no gene match: 4. The length of the CDR3 is 13 residues. The CDR3 reads CATSATGGGGYTF. The CDR3 DNA reads as TGTGCCACCAGTGCCACAGGGGGCGGTGGCTACACCTTC.

The CDR3 reads CARQGGGYGYTF. CDR3 coding DNA: TGTGCCAGACAGGGAGGGGGCTATGGCTACACCTTC. This sequence joins TRBV2 and TRBJ1-2, with D possibly TRBD1 on 6 matching bases. Per germline, CDR1 SNHLY and CDR2 FYNNEI. This CDR3 spans 12 amino acids. Deletions cut 9 bases from V and 4 bases from J, with 12 bases between.

This sequence joins TRBV28 and TRBJ1-5; D possibly corresponds to TRBD1 (6 bases). Germline V lookup: CDR1 MDHEN, CDR2 SYDVKM. V was shortened by 10 bases and J by 2 bases, with 12 bases between the two germline ends. The CDR3 length is 13 residues. CDR3 sequence reads: CAIGEGGNQPQHF. The CDR3 DNA reads as TGTGCCATCGGGGAGGGGGGCAATCAGCCCCAGCATTTT.

This clone came up a few times. This chain links TRBV2 with TRBJ1-6; TRBD1 aligns across 9 bases. The CDR3 has 14 amino acids. The junction had 5 bases not matched to a gene; V was cut back by 8 bases and J by 6 bases. The germline V gene encodes CDR1 SNHLY and CDR2 FYNNEI. This chain's CDR3 is CASARDRANSPLHF. The CDR3 nucleotides are TGTGCCAGCGCCCGGGACAGGGCTAATTCACCCCTCCACTTT.

The chain links TRBV29-1 to TRBJ2-5; TRBD1 matches at 7 bases. The V gene's germline CDR1 is SQVTM and CDR2 ANQGSEA. The V gene end was trimmed by 7 bases and the J gene end by 4 bases; junction bases not matched to a gene: 6. CDR3 length: 12 amino acids. CDR3 protein: CSATGVGETQYF. DNA for the CDR3: TGCAGCGCTACAGGGGTGGGAGAGACCCAGTACTTC.

The rearrangement links TRBV7-2 to TRBJ2-7; TRBD2 matches at 12 bases. The CDR3 contains 14 residues. CDR1 is SGHTA, CDR2 FQGNSA, per germline. Losses at the gene ends were 5 bases for V and 4 bases for J; bases not matched to a gene: 3. The CDR3 nucleotides are TGTGCCAGCAGCCTGACTAGCGGGGGATACGAGCAGTACTTC. It specifies CASSLTSGGYEQYF.

The J gene is TRBJ2-5, the V gene TRBV2; 10 positions agree with TRBD2. CDR1 SNHLY and CDR2 FYNNEI come from the germline V gene. The ends lost 1 base at V and 5 bases at J; junction bases unmatched: 10. CDR3 length: 17 residues. This CDR3 reads CASSEGRSGGALETQYF. The CDR3 region has the DNA TGTGCCAGCAGTGAAGGTCGGAGCGGGGGGGCTTTGGAGACCCAGTACTTC.

This clone occurred a few times. The CDR3 end shows no conserved phenylalanine or tryptophan, and so a read error is likely. No DNA is shown, since the ends of the CDR3 on it are uncertain; the CDR3 is the one TCRdb lists. The chain combines TRBV12-2 with TRBJ1-1. TRBV12-2 is recorded as a pseudogene. The CDR3 spans 9 residues, counting both ends. CDR3 sequence: CASRCGYRL.

The V and J genes are TRBV7-9 and TRBJ2-2; D remains unclear. Trimming stripped 10 bases from V and 4 bases from J, with 16 bases between. This CDR3 has 14 amino acids. CDR1 and CDR2 from the germline V gene are SEHNR and FQNEAQ (reference sequence). Here the CDR3 reads CATAASPGTGELFF. CDR3 coding DNA: TGTGCCACAGCAGCTTCCCCGGGCACCGGGGAGCTGTTTTTT.

The chain carries TRBV6-5 and TRBJ2-1, with D tentatively TRBD2 (5 bases). CDR3 length: 15 amino acids. The germline CDR1 and CDR2 sequences are MNHEY and SVGAGI. Trimming took 1 base from V and 5 from J, leaving 12 bases between them. CDR3 sequence (DNA): TGTGCCAGCAGTTACTTCTCCACGGGAAACAATGAGCAGTTCTTC. Translating gives CASSYFSTGNNEQFF.

The gene calls are TRBV28 and TRBJ2-5; TRBD1 aligns across 10 bases. Trimming cost V 2 bases and J 3 bases; bases outside gene matches: 3. This CDR3 is 15 amino acids long. Germline values: CDR1 MDHEN, CDR2 SYDVKM. CDR3 in amino acids: CASSLPGQGEETQYF. The CDR3 nucleotides are TGTGCCAGCAGTTTACCCGGACAGGGGGAAGAGACCCAGTACTTC.

This clone was seen a few times. V is TRBV7-2 and J is TRBJ1-5, with D possibly matching TRBD1 (5 bases). The germline gives CDR1 SGHTA, CDR2 FQGNSA. The CDR3 is 14 amino acids. Trimming removed 3 bases at V and 5 bases at J, with 11 bases between. CDR3 nucleotide sequence: TGTGCCAGCAGCTTGGGGCCTGCGGATCAGCCCCAGCATTTT. Translating gives CASSLGPADQPQHF.

This clone was detected only a few times. The CDR3 DNA sequence: TGTGCCAGCAGCCACGACTGGTCCCGGGAGACCCAGTACTTC. Protein product: CASSHDWSRETQYF. The rearrangement links TRBV14 to TRBJ2-5; D unresolved. V was pared by 3 bases and J by 5 bases, with 13 bases between. The CDR3 is 14 residues long. The germline V gene has CDR1 SGHDN and CDR2 FVKESK.

This sequence joins TRBV28 and TRBJ2-7, with D perhaps matching TRBD2 (6 bases). V lost 7 bases and J 2 bases, leaving 9 bases between the germline ends. CDR3 length equals 12 residues. Germline CDR1 MDHEN, CDR2 SYDVKM. The CDR3 nucleotides read TGTGCCAGCATGCGGGGCCCCTACGAGCAGTACTTC. As protein: CASMRGPYEQYF.

This chain links TRBV5-1 with TRBJ2-1, with 7 nucleotides matching TRBD1. CDR1 is SGHRS, CDR2 YFSETQ, per germline. CDR3 length: 14 residues. The V and J ends lost 3 bases and 8 bases, in that order; junction bases with no gene match: 8. The CDR3 loop is CASSSQDRTHEQFF. The DNA of the CDR3 is TGCGCCAGCAGCTCCCAGGACAGGACACATGAGCAGTTCTTC.

V is TRBV10-3 and J is TRBJ2-7; tentatively, D is TRBD2 (7 bases). V was clipped by 11 bases and J by 2 bases, with 16 bases between them. The CDR3 has 13 amino acids. Germline-derived CDR1 and CDR2 are ENHRY and SYGVKD. The CDR3 coding sequence is TGTGCCGCCTCGGGGGGCCTAACCTACGAGCAGTACTTC. This gives the protein CAASGGLTYEQYF.

About this clone: Relative to the germline gene, one junction end is altered; a read error may explain this. The chain employs TRBV6-5 and TRBJ1-5, with D maybe TRBD1 (5 bases). The germline V gene encodes CDR1 MNHEY and CDR2 SVGAGI. CDR3 length: 15 amino acids. As DNA, the CDR3 is TGTGCCAGCAGTGACTCGGGGGGAAGCAATCAGCCCCAGCATTTT. Translated, it gives CASSDSGGSNQPQHF.

The chain links TRBV6-6 to TRBJ2-1, with 14 nucleotides matching TRBD2. J lost 1 base, V lost 5 bases, and 7 bases had no gene match. CDR3 length: 18 residues. Germline CDR1 reads MNHNY; CDR2 reads SVGAGI (reference sequence). The DNA of the CDR3 is TGTGCCAGCAGTCAGACTAGCGGGAGGGACAATTCCTACAATGAGCAGTTCTTC. This sequence encodes CASSQTSGRDNSYNEQFF.

The V and J genes are TRBV28 and TRBJ2-5; D is perhaps TRBD2 (5 bases). This CDR3 comprises 14 residues. V was trimmed by 9 bases and J by 4 bases, leaving 18 bases between them. Germline V gives CDR1 MDHEN, CDR2 SYDVKM. CDR3: CASAGKPKGETQYF. CDR3 in DNA: TGTGCCAGTGCCGGGAAACCTAAAGGAGAGACCCAGTACTTC.

The J gene is TRBJ2-5, the V gene TRBV7-3, with D possibly being TRBD2 (7 bases). The CDR3 runs 16 residues. Looked up from germline, CDR1 is SGHTA and CDR2 is FQGTGA. Trimming took 5 bases from V and 5 from J, leaving 21 bases between them. The CDR3 nucleotides read TGTGCCAGCAGCCCCCTAGGGGGGGCCCCTGGGGAGACCCAGTACTTC. It yields the protein CASSPLGGAPGETQYF.